The present TCR beta chain was sequenced within a study of cytomegalovirus exposure and HLA in healthy donors. Researchers ran the PCR with 60 Vbeta and 13 Jbeta primers. Assay: immunoSEQ multiplex PCR; the TCRdb copy retains only in-frame clones and omits some. The sample records over 80,000 clones, about three quarters being singletons. V lost 6 bases to trimming and J lost 2 bases; unmatched junction nucleotides: 12. The germline V gene encodes CDR1 MNHEY and CDR2 SMNVEV (reference sequence). This CDR3 contains 16 residues. Healthy bone marrow donors made up the cohort. Remarks on this clone: Its antigen is as yet unknown.

Regarding the study as a whole: A likely sequencing artifact accounted for one observed cluster of highly shared sequence variants. Altogether, 150 to 200 TCR beta chains were recorded as cytomegalovirus-associated. Productive status was seen about 87% or about 30% of the time for most TCR beta V segments in an earlier analysis.

Sequenced sample: PBMCs. This clonotype was obtained from a man aged 40-55 years in good health and CMV-seronegative. The chain carries TRBV27 and TRBJ2-7, with 8 bases identical to TRBD1. In DNA, the CDR3 is TGTGCCAGCAGCCCGGACGGGACAGGTAGTACCTACGAGCAGTACTTC. It encodes CASSPDGTGSTYEQYF.